This is a list of T cell receptor beta chains from one sample in a study of blood T cell repertoires in COVID-19. Libraries were prepared by immunoSEQ multiplex PCR; TCRdb keeps only in-frame clonotypes and omits some of them. The profile shows about 240,000 clones, about 86% of them singletons. The sequenced sample was peripheral blood. Receptor source: a woman aged 45-60 years with COVID-19, enrolled during active disease. The CDR3 runs from the conserved cysteine through the conserved F or W. A D gene is named only where the DNA matches it firmly. The size of a clone is reported for some rows only, either as once, few or many, or as a class for expanded clones.

V gene: TRBV5-4; clone size: NA; D gene: NA; J gene: TRBJ2-3; CDR3 length: 15; CDR3 DNA: TGTGCCAGCAGCTTAAGCGCTAGCGTCACAGATACGCAGTATTTT; CDR3 protein: CASSLSASVTDTQYF
V gene: TRBV5-6; clone size: NA; D gene: NA; J gene: TRBJ1-3; CDR3 length: 19; CDR3 DNA: TGTGCCAGCAGCTCCGAAGGACAGTGGAGAAAATTCTCTGGAAACACCATATATTTT; CDR3 protein: CASSSEGQWRKFSGNTIYF
V gene: TRBV6-1; clone size: few; D gene: TRBD1; J gene: TRBJ2-2; CDR3 length: 14; CDR3 DNA: TGTGCCAGCAGAGCGACAGGGACCACCGGGGAGCTGTTTTTT; CDR3 protein: CASRATGTTGELFF
V gene: TRBV5-4; clone size: few; D gene: NA; J gene: TRBJ2-3; CDR3 length: 13; CDR3 DNA: TGTGCCAGCAGCTTGCGCGATTCACATACGCAGTATTTT; CDR3 protein: CASSLRDSHTQYF
V gene: TRBV11-3; clone size: NA; D gene: NA; J gene: TRBJ1-1; CDR3 length: 13; CDR3 DNA: TGTGCCAGCAGCTTAGGTAGATTCTCCGAAGCTTTCTTT; CDR3 protein: CASSLGRFSEAFF
V gene: TRBV3-1/TRBV3-2; clone size: NA; D gene: TRBD2; J gene: TRBJ2-1; CDR3 length: 15; CDR3 DNA: TGTGCCAGCAGCCCCCTTAGCGGGGGGGCTTTTGAGCAGTTCTTC; CDR3 protein: CASSPLSGGAFEQFF
V gene: TRBV12-3/TRBV12-4; clone size: NA; D gene: NA; J gene: TRBJ1-6; CDR3 length: 13; CDR3 DNA: TGTGCCAGCAGTTTTCAGGGGAATTCACCCCTCCACTTT; CDR3 protein: CASSFQGNSPLHF
V gene: TRBV29-1; clone size: NA; D gene: NA; J gene: TRBJ1-2; CDR3 length: 13; CDR3 DNA: TGCAGCGTTGAATTGGCGGGGGCGGGAGGCTACACCTTC; CDR3 protein: CSVELAGAGGYTF
V gene: TRBV4-1; clone size: NA; D gene: TRBD1; J gene: TRBJ1-2; CDR3 length: 15; CDR3 DNA: TGCGCCAGCAGCCAAGAGAACAGGGGAAGCTATGGCTACACCTTC; CDR3 protein: CASSQENRGSYGYTF
V gene: TRBV7-3; clone size: NA; D gene: TRBD1; J gene: TRBJ1-4; CDR3 length: 14; CDR3 DNA: TGTGCCAGCAGCTTCGGACAGGGGAATGAAAAACTGTTTTTT; CDR3 protein: CASSFGQGNEKLFF
V gene: TRBV3-1/TRBV3-2; clone size: NA; D gene: TRBD2; J gene: TRBJ2-2; CDR3 length: 17; CDR3 DNA: TGTGCCAGCAGCCCCCCTTGGGCTAGCGGGGTAACCGGGGAGCTGTTTTTT; CDR3 protein: CASSPPWASGVTGELFF
V gene: TRBV9; clone size: NA; D gene: NA; J gene: TRBJ1-1; CDR3 length: 15; CDR3 DNA: TGTGCCAGCAGCGTAGGCGGGGCCCCGAACACTGAAGCTTTCTTT; CDR3 protein: CASSVGGAPNTEAFF
V gene: TRBV2; clone size: NA; D gene: NA; J gene: TRBJ1-5; CDR3 length: 14; CDR3 DNA: TGTGCCAGCAGCGTAAGGGGATTTGGTCAGCCCCAGCATTTT; CDR3 protein: CASSVRGFGQPQHF
V gene: TRBV27; clone size: NA; D gene: NA; J gene: TRBJ1-1; CDR3 length: 16; CDR3 DNA: TGTGCCAGCAGTTTTAAGAGACAGACCCTGAACACTGAAGCTTTCTTT; CDR3 protein: CASSFKRQTLNTEAFF
V gene: TRBV20-1; clone size: few; D gene: NA; J gene: TRBJ2-3; CDR3 length: 17; CDR3 DNA: TGCAGTGCTAGTCCGGGGATGCGGGTTATTAGCACAGATACGCAGTATTTT; CDR3 protein: CSASPGMRVISTDTQYF
V gene: TRBV5-1; clone size: NA; D gene: NA; J gene: TRBJ2-2; CDR3 length: 16; CDR3 DNA: TGCGCCAGCAGCTTGTCCCGCTACGCAGGCACCGGGGAGCTGTTTTTT; CDR3 protein: CASSLSRYAGTGELFF
V gene: TRBV28; clone size: NA; D gene: NA; J gene: TRBJ1-2; CDR3 length: 18; CDR3 DNA: TGTGCCAGCAGTTTAAGTCCGGGGGAACGTGGTGGTAACTATGGCTACACCTTC; CDR3 protein: CASSLSPGERGGNYGYTF
V gene: TRBV7-9; clone size: NA; D gene: NA; J gene: TRBJ2-7; CDR3 length: 15; CDR3 DNA: TGTGCCAGCAGCTCGTATGAGGGAAGGTCCTACGAGCAGTACTTC; CDR3 protein: CASSSYEGRSYEQYF
V gene: TRBV5-5; clone size: once; D gene: TRBD1; J gene: TRBJ2-5; CDR3 length: 16; CDR3 DNA: TGTGCCAGCAGCTTAGGGTCCCGGGACAGCCAAGAGACCCAGTACTTC; CDR3 protein: CASSLGSRDSQETQYF
V gene: TRBV3-1/TRBV3-2; clone size: NA; D gene: NA; J gene: TRBJ2-2; CDR3 length: 15; CDR3 DNA: TGTGCCAGCAGCCATAGAGCCCGAGGAGGCGGGGAGCTGTTTTTT; CDR3 protein: CASSHRARGGGELFF
V gene: TRBV7-9; clone size: NA; D gene: NA; J gene: TRBJ1-4; CDR3 length: 14; CDR3 DNA: TGTGCCAGCAGCTTAGCGGGGGCGCAGGAAAAACTGTTTTTT; CDR3 protein: CASSLAGAQEKLFF
V gene: TRBV5-4; clone size: once; D gene: TRBD2; J gene: TRBJ2-1; CDR3 length: 16; CDR3 DNA: TGTGCCAGCAGCTTGGAGGGACTAGCCACCTACAATGAGCAGTTCTTC; CDR3 protein: CASSLEGLATYNEQFF
V gene: TRBV14; clone size: NA; D gene: NA; J gene: TRBJ1-1; CDR3 length: 15; CDR3 DNA: TGTGCCAGCAGCCAGATGGGGGCCCTGAACACTGAAGCTTTCTTT; CDR3 protein: CASSQMGALNTEAFF
V gene: TRBV19; clone size: NA; D gene: TRBD1; J gene: TRBJ1-1; CDR3 length: 14; CDR3 DNA: TGTGCCAGTAGTTCTCAGGGGGCGCAAGCTGAAGCTTTCTTT; CDR3 protein: CASSSQGAQAEAFF
V gene: TRBV5-1; clone size: NA; D gene: TRBD1; J gene: TRBJ1-1; CDR3 length: 14; CDR3 DNA: TGCGCCAGCAGCTGGGGACAGCTTAACACTGAAGCTTTCTTT; CDR3 protein: CASSWGQLNTEAFF
V gene: TRBV11-3; clone size: NA; D gene: NA; J gene: TRBJ2-2; CDR3 length: 16; CDR3 DNA: TGTGCCAGCAGCCGAGATTTTGGAGCGAACACCGGGGAGCTGTTTTTT; CDR3 protein: CASSRDFGANTGELFF
V gene: TRBV3-1/TRBV3-2; clone size: NA; D gene: NA; J gene: TRBJ1-3; CDR3 length: 15; CDR3 DNA: TGTGCCAGCAGCCTGACAGCTCACACTGGAAACACCATATATTTT; CDR3 protein: CASSLTAHTGNTIYF
V gene: TRBV19; clone size: NA; D gene: TRBD1; J gene: TRBJ1-2; CDR3 length: 15; CDR3 DNA: TGTGCCAGTAGTACCGTAGCGGGACAGGGGATCGCCTACACCTTC; CDR3 protein: CASSTVAGQGIAYTF
V gene: TRBV12-3/TRBV12-4; clone size: NA; D gene: NA; J gene: TRBJ2-7; CDR3 length: 13; CDR3 DNA: TGTGCCAGCAGTTTATCGTGGGGGGTCGAGCAGTACTTC; CDR3 protein: CASSLSWGVEQYF
V gene: TRBV11-2; clone size: NA; D gene: NA; J gene: TRBJ2-5; CDR3 length: 14; CDR3 DNA: TGTGCCAGCAGCCGAACAGGGTTTCAGGAGACCCAGTACTTC; CDR3 protein: CASSRTGFQETQYF
V gene: TRBV30; clone size: few; D gene: TRBD1; J gene: TRBJ2-2; CDR3 length: 13; CDR3 DNA: TGTGCCTGGGGGAAGACAGGGTCACCGAAGCTGTTTTTT; CDR3 protein: CAWGKTGSPKLFF
V gene: TRBV5-1; clone size: NA; D gene: TRBD2; J gene: TRBJ2-3; CDR3 length: 16; CDR3 DNA: TGCGCCAGCAGTAAAGCCGGGACTAGCGGCGCAGATACGCAGTATTTT; CDR3 protein: CASSKAGTSGADTQYF
V gene: TRBV6-5; clone size: NA; D gene: NA; J gene: TRBJ2-7; CDR3 length: 13; CDR3 DNA: TGTGCCAGCAGTTACATACAGGTGGGGGAGCAGTACTTC; CDR3 protein: CASSYIQVGEQYF
V gene: TRBV7-9; clone size: few; D gene: NA; J gene: TRBJ2-3; CDR3 length: 15; CDR3 DNA: TGTGCCAGCAGCTTAGCGCTCGGAGCCACAGATACGCAGTATTTT; CDR3 protein: CASSLALGATDTQYF
V gene: TRBV28; clone size: NA; D gene: TRBD1; J gene: TRBJ2-3; CDR3 length: 20; CDR3 DNA: TGTGCCAGCAGTTTAGGTTCGTCTGACAGGGGCTCTTTAAAGGCAGATACGCAGTATTTT; CDR3 protein: CASSLGSSDRGSLKADTQYF
V gene: TRBV28; clone size: NA; D gene: NA; J gene: TRBJ2-5; CDR3 length: 13; CDR3 DNA: TGTGCCAGCAGACAGCAAAACCAAGAGACCCAGTACTTC; CDR3 protein: CASRQQNQETQYF
V gene: TRBV4-3; clone size: many; D gene: NA; J gene: TRBJ1-1; CDR3 length: 13; CDR3 DNA: TGCGCCAGCAGCCCCTTAAGGGGGACTGAAGCTTTCTTT; CDR3 protein: CASSPLRGTEAFF
V gene: TRBV19; clone size: NA; D gene: NA; J gene: TRBJ1-1; CDR3 length: 11; CDR3 DNA: TGTGCCAGTCGCTACGGGAGTGAAGCTTTCTTT; CDR3 protein: CASRYGSEAFF
V gene: TRBV11-3; clone size: NA; D gene: TRBD2; J gene: TRBJ2-3; CDR3 length: 17; CDR3 DNA: TGTGCCAGCAGCTTAGCGCTTAGCGGGGTCGGGTCAGATACGCAGTATTTT; CDR3 protein: CASSLALSGVGSDTQYF
V gene: TRBV5-4; clone size: once; D gene: NA; J gene: TRBJ1-2; CDR3 length: 13; CDR3 DNA: TGTGCCAGCAGGTCGGACACTAACTATGGCTACACCTTC; CDR3 protein: CASRSDTNYGYTF
V gene: TRBV2; clone size: NA; D gene: TRBD2; J gene: TRBJ2-7; CDR3 length: 14; CDR3 DNA: TGTGCCAGCAGTGAGGGGACTAGCTCTAAAGAGCAGTACTTC; CDR3 protein: CASSEGTSSKEQYF
V gene: TRBV6-6; clone size: NA; D gene: NA; J gene: TRBJ1-1; CDR3 length: 13; CDR3 DNA: TGTGCCAGCAGCTATGGGCCGAACACTGAAGCTTTCTTT; CDR3 protein: CASSYGPNTEAFF
V gene: TRBV13; clone size: NA; D gene: NA; J gene: TRBJ1-3; CDR3 length: 13; CDR3 DNA: TGTGCCAGCAGCTTAGGTGGTCGGGACACCATATATTTT; CDR3 protein: CASSLGGRDTIYF
V gene: TRBV25-1; clone size: NA; D gene: NA; J gene: TRBJ2-2; CDR3 length: 16; CDR3 DNA: TGTGCCAGCAAAGACCCAGGACACCACGGGACCGGGGAGCTGTTTTTT; CDR3 protein: CASKDPGHHGTGELFF
V gene: TRBV5-1; clone size: few; D gene: TRBD1; J gene: TRBJ1-2; CDR3 length: 18; CDR3 DNA: TGCGCCAGCAGCTTGGATTCCTCCTTAAAGACAGGGGCGGGCGGCTACACCTTC; CDR3 protein: CASSLDSSLKTGAGGYTF
V gene: TRBV5-1; clone size: NA; D gene: TRBD1; J gene: TRBJ1-6; CDR3 length: 16; CDR3 DNA: TGCGCCAGCAGCCCAGGCGGGGACAGGAGTAATTCACCCCTCCACTTT; CDR3 protein: CASSPGGDRSNSPLHF
V gene: TRBV7-2; clone size: NA; D gene: NA; J gene: TRBJ2-3; CDR3 length: 17; CDR3 DNA: TGTGCCAGCAGCTTTGGGTGGTCGGGGGGCGCAGCAGATACGCAGTATTTT; CDR3 protein: CASSFGWSGGAADTQYF